Below are 31 T cell receptor beta chains sequenced from a single sample in a study of shared clonotypes between healthy human individuals. Sequencing used immunoSEQ multiplex PCR; TCRdb keeps in-frame clones, though not all of them. The table lists a few million clones, approximately 96% of them singletons. The sequenced sample consisted of naive CD4+ T cells sorted from blood. The sample's subset: CD45RA+ positively selected. The receptors originated from a man between 18 and 35 years old in good health.

The J gene is TRBJ1-2, the V gene TRBV27; a weak D match, TRBD1 (5 bases). The CDR3 is 14 residues long. Germline V gene lookup returns CDR1 MNHEY and CDR2 SMNVEV (reference sequence). V was pared by 1 base and J by 7 bases, with 13 bases between. The CDR3 spells CASSLYQGVSGYTF. In nucleotides, the CDR3 is TGTGCCAGCAGTTTATATCAGGGAGTCAGTGGCTACACCTTC.

The J gene is TRBJ1-1, the V gene TRBV5-8; 7 positions match TRBD1. After removal of 1 base from V and 1 base from J, the junction contained 4 bases not matched to a gene. The CDR3 is made up of 15 amino acids. Germline CDR1 is SGHTS and CDR2 is YDEGEE. The CDR3 here is CASSLPGQRNTEAFF. The CDR3, as DNA: TGTGCCAGCAGCTTGCCGGGACAGAGGAACACTGAAGCTTTCTTT.

This chain joins TRBV7-2 and TRBJ2-1; 9 nucleotides match TRBD2. Germline-derived CDR1 and CDR2 are SGHTA and FQGNSA. V lost 2 bases to trimming and J lost 7 bases; unmatched junction nucleotides: 6. The CDR3 has 15 residues. This CDR3 is CASSLLAGNHNEQFF. The CDR3 DNA reads as TGTGCCAGCAGCTTACTAGCGGGGAATCATAATGAGCAGTTCTTC.

V and J are TRBV5-5 and TRBJ2-5; no reliable D call. CDR1 and CDR2 (germline): SGHKS, YYEKEE (reference sequence). This CDR3 has 14 residues. Trimming stripped 3 bases from V and 2 bases from J, with 11 bases between. The CDR3 loop reads CASSSPGVQETQYF. DNA for the CDR3: TGTGCCAGCAGCTCACCAGGAGTACAAGAGACCCAGTACTTC.

This clone was seen once. The rearrangement uses TRBV6-6 and TRBJ1-1, with D maybe TRBD1 (6 bases). V lost 8 bases to trimming and J lost 3 bases, with 19 bases between them. Germline assignment: CDR1 MNHNY and CDR2 SVGAGI (reference sequence). There are 15 residues in the CDR3. The CDR3, as DNA: TGTGCCAGCGAGAGGTTCGGGGGGCTGGACACTGAAGCTTTCTTT. Protein product: CASERFGGLDTEAFF.

V usage is TRBV15 and J usage is TRBJ2-1; 14 bases are a match to TRBD2. V trimming: 0 bases; J trimming: 7 bases; junction bases outside the gene matches: 2. This CDR3 is 16 amino acids long. Germline V lookup: CDR1 LNHNV, CDR2 YYDKDF (reference sequence). CDR3: CATSREGLAGANEQFF. The DNA for the CDR3 is TGTGCCACCAGCAGAGAGGGACTAGCGGGAGCAAATGAGCAGTTCTTC.

For this clone: This specimen includes other DNA sequences encoding the same CDR3. The gene calls are TRBV6-6 and TRBJ1-1, with unresolved D. CDR3 length: 14 amino acids. V lost 0 bases and J lost 1, with 6 bases in between. In germline, CDR1 is MNHNY, CDR2 SVGAGI (reference sequence). The DNA for the CDR3 is TGTGCCAGCAGTTACTCCTCGGAGAACACTGAAGCTTTCTTT. Its protein product is CASSYSSENTEAFF.

The chain recombines TRBV7-9 with TRBJ1-4, with TRBD1 as a possible D gene (6 bases). The germline V gene has CDR1 SEHNR and CDR2 FQNEAQ (reference sequence). V gave up 5 bases and J gave up 11 bases, with 18 bases separating them. The CDR3 loop spans 14 amino acids. The CDR3 region has the DNA TGTGCCAGCAGCCTCACAGGGAGGGTGCGGAAACTGTTTTTT. Its translation is CASSLTGRVRKLFF.

A note on this clone: The identical CDR3 is also encoded by other nucleotide sequences in the sample. The V and J genes are TRBV5-1 and TRBJ2-1; D might be TRBD1 or TRBD2, each matching 6 bases. This CDR3 is built from 16 residues. From germline, CDR1 is SGHRS and CDR2 YFSETQ. The V end lost 0 bases, the J end lost 0 bases, and 10 bases lay between the germline ends. CDR3 sequence reads: CASSLAGASSYNEQFF. The CDR3 region has the DNA TGCGCCAGCAGCTTGGCGGGGGCCTCCTCCTACAATGAGCAGTTCTTC.

V usage is TRBV7-9 and J usage is TRBJ2-2; D is unresolved. Trimming removed 0 bases from V and 1 base from J, with 6 bases in between. This CDR3 comprises 15 residues. Germline assignment: CDR1 SEHNR and CDR2 FQNEAQ (reference sequence). The CDR3: CASSLAGLNTGELFF. CDR3 in DNA: TGTGCCAGCAGCTTAGCAGGCCTGAACACCGGGGAGCTGTTTTTT.

The gene calls are TRBV30 and TRBJ2-7; D is possibly TRBD2 (6 bases). V was pared by 2 bases and J by 7 bases, with 15 bases between. CDR3 length: 13 residues. The V gene's germline CDR1 is GTSNPN and CDR2 SVGIG (reference sequence). The CDR3 sequence is CAWSQVRAGEQYF. The CDR3 bases are TGTGCCTGGAGTCAGGTCAGGGCGGGGGAGCAGTACTTC.

The chain links TRBV4-1 to TRBJ1-5; the match to TRBD1 covers 8 bases. Germline CDR1 MGHRA, CDR2 YSYEKL. The CDR3 extends over 17 amino acids. With 0 bases clipped from V and 3 bases from J, the junction kept 7 bases outside the gene matches. The CDR3 sequence: CASSQERQGAVNQPQHF. CDR3 sequence (DNA): TGCGCCAGCAGCCAAGAAAGGCAGGGGGCTGTCAATCAGCCCCAGCATTTT.

The chain uses TRBV5-6 and TRBJ2-3, with 12 bases fitting TRBD1. CDR3 length: 16 amino acids. Per germline, CDR1 SGHDT and CDR2 YYEEEE. Losses at the gene ends were 0 bases for V and 5 bases for J; bases not matched to a gene: 4. CDR3 in DNA: TGTGCCAGCAGCTTGGCTGGGACAGGGGGCAAAGATACGCAGTATTTT. It is translated as CASSLAGTGGKDTQYF.

The chain links TRBV29-1 to TRBJ2-5; the match to TRBD1 covers 12 bases. This CDR3 has 15 residues. V shed 5 bases, J shed 4 bases, and the junction held 8 bases outside the gene matches. CDR1 SQVTM and CDR2 ANQGSEA come from the germline V gene. This chain's CDR3 is CSVYRDRGPRETQYF. DNA for the CDR3: TGCAGCGTTTATAGGGACAGGGGGCCACGAGAGACCCAGTACTTC.

This clone was recorded once. V and J are TRBV6-5 and TRBJ1-6, with a weak D call TRBD1 (5 bases). Germline V gene sequence: CDR1 MNHEY, CDR2 SVGAGI. V gave up 5 bases and J gave up 7 bases, with 9 bases separating them. The CDR3 has 13 residues. The CDR3 DNA sequence: TGTGCCAGCAGTAGGGGACGGAATTCACCCCTCCACTTT. It specifies CASSRGRNSPLHF.

The chain links TRBV18 to TRBJ2-5; 12 positions match TRBD2. Germline assignment: CDR1 KGHSH and CDR2 LQKENI. J was trimmed by 1 base and V by 3 bases; bases with no gene match: 3. This CDR3 has 16 amino acids. CDR3 residues: CASSPPSGGVQETQYF. The CDR3 DNA reads TGTGCCAGCTCACCTCCTAGCGGGGGGGTCCAAGAGACCCAGTACTTC.

This clone appeared a single time. The chain uses TRBV5-1 and TRBJ2-5, with D unclear. Trimming removed 4 bases from V and 5 bases from J, with 15 bases in between. The CDR3 length is 14 residues. Germline loops: CDR1 SGHRS, CDR2 YFSETQ. The chain's CDR3 is CASSHPSSGETQYF. The CDR3 bases are TGCGCCAGCAGCCACCCCTCTAGTGGCGAGACCCAGTACTTC. The full variable domain, completed using reference TRBV5-1 and TRBJ2-5, is KAGVTQTPRYLIKTRGQQVTLSCSPISGHRSVSWYQQTPGQGLQFLFEYFSETQRNKGNFPGRFSGRQFSNSRSEMNVSTLELGDSALYLCASSHPSSGETQYFGPGTRLLVL.

The chain combines TRBV15 with TRBJ1-1; 9 bases align to TRBD1. Trimming cost V 2 bases and J 3 bases; bases outside gene matches: 10. Germline V gene data show CDR1 as LNHNV and CDR2 as YYDKDF (reference sequence). This CDR3 spans 17 amino acids. This CDR3 is CATSRPGTGFPYTEAFF. The DNA of the CDR3 is TGTGCCACCAGCAGACCAGGGACAGGGTTTCCATACACTGAAGCTTTCTTT.

The CDR3 nucleotides are TGTGCCAGCAGTTCCGGGACGGCAAGCTCCTACGAGCAGTACTTC. Translating it yields CASSSGTASSYEQYF. The V and J genes are TRBV28 and TRBJ2-7; either TRBD1 or TRBD2 may fit D (5 bases each). Trimming left V 4 bases short and J 0 bases short, with 13 bases between. CDR3 size: 15 residues. Per germline, CDR1 MDHEN and CDR2 SYDVKM.

In nucleotides, the CDR3 is TGCGCCAGCAGTTCGGGACAGGCCCCCGGCTACACCTTC. Its translation: CASSSGQAPGYTF. V is TRBV10-2 and J is TRBJ1-2; TRBD1 matches at 8 bases. Unmatched junction bases numbered 7, after V lost 5 bases and J lost 8 bases. Germline V CDR1 and CDR2: WSHSY, SAAADI. The CDR3 runs 13 residues.

This clone was seen a single time. The chain couples TRBV6-5 to TRBJ1-2, with 10 bases matching TRBD1. Germline CDR1 reads MNHEY; CDR2 reads SVGAGI. J gave up 5 bases and V 4 bases, and 4 bases lay outside the gene matches. The CDR3 runs 14 residues. Here the CDR3 reads CASSFRTGGYGYTF. As DNA, the CDR3 is TGTGCCAGCAGTTTCCGGACAGGGGGATATGGCTACACCTTC.

The chain employs TRBV19 and TRBJ2-2; D uncertain. Trimming left V 2 bases short and J 3 bases short, with 7 bases between. There are 14 residues in the CDR3. The V gene's germline CDR1 is LNHDA and CDR2 SQIVND (reference sequence). The CDR3 nucleotides read TGTGCCAGTAGTATACAGGATTACACCGGGGAGCTGTTTTTT. Its protein product is CASSIQDYTGELFF.

The chain uses TRBV28 and TRBJ2-3; D uncertain. The CDR3 has 14 residues. V was clipped by 3 bases and J by 2 bases, with 9 bases between them. Germline CDR1 MDHEN, CDR2 SYDVKM. CDR3 DNA: TGTGCCAGCAGTTTGGTAGTAGCCACAGATACGCAGTATTTT. As protein: CASSLVVATDTQYF.

The V and J genes are TRBV4-1 and TRBJ2-3; the match to TRBD2 covers 9 bases. Germline CDR1 MGHRA, CDR2 YSYEKL. The CDR3 extends over 16 amino acids. Trimming took 0 bases from V and 3 from J; bases not matched to a gene: 4. This chain's CDR3 is CASSQEGLAMTDTQYF. CDR3 in DNA: TGCGCCAGCAGCCAAGAGGGACTAGCTATGACAGATACGCAGTATTTT.

The rearrangement uses TRBV6-1 and TRBJ2-7, with unresolved D. The V and J ends lost 6 bases and 3 bases respectively, with 12 bases between them. From germline, CDR1 is MNHNS and CDR2 SASEGT. There are 13 residues in the CDR3. The CDR3 DNA sequence: TGTGCCAGCAGCAGATCTAATTTCTACGAGCAGTACTTC. Protein sequence: CASSRSNFYEQYF.

The chain employs TRBV4-1 and TRBJ2-1, with 8 bases identical to TRBD2. Germline CDR1 is MGHRA and CDR2 is YSYEKL. V was pared by 1 base and J by 9 bases, with 5 bases of the junction left unmatched. The CDR3 covers 14 residues. CDR3 in DNA: TGCGCCAGCAGCCAAGTCCCGGGAGGGAGTGAGCAGTTCTTC. Translated, it gives CASSQVPGGSEQFF.

The V and J genes are TRBV6-5 and TRBJ1-1, with unresolved D. CDR1 and CDR2 from the germline V gene are MNHEY and SVGAGI. The ends were cut back, 6 bases at V and 6 bases at J, with 17 bases in the middle. The CDR3 runs 14 residues. The CDR3 loop is CASRGGLGRAEAFF. Written as DNA, the CDR3 is TGTGCCAGCAGGGGAGGTTTGGGTAGGGCTGAAGCTTTCTTT.

This clone appeared once. The gene calls are TRBV9 and TRBJ2-1; TRBD2 matches 10 bases. Looked up from germline, CDR1 is SGDLS and CDR2 is YYNGEE. The CDR3 sequence is 15 residues long. V lost 0 bases, J lost 7 bases, and 4 bases stayed unmatched. CDR3 residues: CASSVGAGGRNEQFF. In DNA form, the CDR3 reads TGTGCCAGCAGCGTAGGAGCGGGGGGGAGGAATGAGCAGTTCTTC.

The chain recombines TRBV9 with TRBJ2-3; a weak D match, TRBD1 (6 bases). From germline, CDR1 is SGDLS and CDR2 YYNGEE. Trimming took 3 bases from V and 7 from J, leaving 15 bases between them. The CDR3 is 14 amino acids. The CDR3 protein is CASSGDILVNTQYF. In nucleotides, the CDR3 is TGTGCCAGCAGCGGGGACATCCTTGTTAATACGCAGTATTTT.

The CDR3 spells CASSEEGNTIYF. CDR3 nucleotide sequence: TGCGCCAGCAGTGAGGAAGGAAACACCATATATTTT. The J gene is TRBJ1-3, the V gene TRBV10-1, with D uncertain. The V and J ends lost 2 bases and 4 bases respectively, with 3 bases between them. The germline V gene has CDR1 WNHNN and CDR2 SYGVQD (reference sequence). The CDR3 is 12 amino acids.

This chain uses TRBV5-1 with TRBJ2-3, with D possibly TRBD1 on 6 matching bases. V was clipped by 1 base and J by 5 bases, with 11 bases between them. From germline, CDR1 is SGHRS and CDR2 YFSETQ. There are 14 residues in the CDR3. CDR3 in DNA: TGCGCCAGCAGCTTGTCCAGGGGTGGAGATACGCAGTATTTT. Translating gives CASSLSRGGDTQYF.